A selection of T cell receptor beta chains follows, all from one sample in a study of cytomegalovirus exposure and HLA in healthy donors. Clones were sequenced by immunoSEQ multiplex PCR, and TCRdb holds only the in-frame ones, with some missing. Altogether fewer than 200,000 clones are present, around 79% being singletons, with the ten largest covering less than 8%. The sequenced sample was PBMCs. Receptors were obtained from a man aged 40-49 years in good health and CMV-seropositive. Both conserved end residues are part of each CDR3. The D gene is left open where the match is weak. Part of the rows lack a size; the others show once, few, many or a class for expanded clones.

V gene: TRBV29-1; J gene: TRBJ2-7; clone size: once; D gene: TRBD1; CDR3 protein: CSAGTGDEQYF; CDR3 DNA: TGCAGCGCTGGGACAGGGGACGAGCAGTACTTC
V gene: TRBV2; J gene: TRBJ2-7; clone size: .; D gene: TRBD1; CDR3 protein: CASTLGQGLYEQYF; CDR3 DNA: TGTGCCAGCACATTGGGACAGGGACTCTACGAGCAGTACTTC
V gene: TRBV29-1; J gene: TRBJ2-4; clone size: .; D gene: .; CDR3 protein: CSVSLTSKDKNSQYF; CDR3 DNA: TGCAGCGTGTCATTGACTAGTAAGGACAAAAACAGTCAGTACTTC
V gene: TRBV18; J gene: TRBJ2-1; clone size: once; D gene: TRBD2; CDR3 protein: CASSPGTSGREEQFF; CDR3 DNA: TGTGCCAGCTCACCGGGGACTAGCGGGAGGGAAGAGCAGTTCTTC
V gene: TRBV6-6; J gene: TRBJ2-5; clone size: .; D gene: .; CDR3 protein: CASSSGGTQETQYF; CDR3 DNA: TGTGCCAGCAGTTCAGGGGGGACCCAAGAGACCCAGTACTTC
V gene: TRBV11-3; J gene: TRBJ2-1; clone size: .; D gene: .; CDR3 protein: CASSRNPLNGNEQFF; CDR3 DNA: TGTGCCAGCAGCCGTAACCCCCTGAACGGCAATGAGCAGTTCTTC
V gene: TRBV11-2; J gene: TRBJ1-3; clone size: .; D gene: TRBD1; CDR3 protein: CASSLVGRGLGGNTIYF; CDR3 DNA: TGTGCCAGCAGCTTAGTTGGCAGGGGGCTAGGTGGAAACACCATATATTTT
V gene: TRBV27; J gene: TRBJ1-1; clone size: .; D gene: TRBD1; CDR3 protein: CASRSRQGVTEAFF; CDR3 DNA: TGTGCCAGCAGATCACGGCAGGGGGTGACTGAAGCTTTCTTT
V gene: TRBV18; J gene: TRBJ2-1; clone size: .; D gene: .; CDR3 protein: CASSPWASYNEQFF; CDR3 DNA: TGTGCCAGCTCTCCATGGGCCTCCTACAATGAGCAGTTCTTC
V gene: TRBV11-2; J gene: TRBJ2-5; clone size: .; D gene: .; CDR3 protein: CASSWGRQIGGGTQYF; CDR3 DNA: TGTGCCAGCAGCTGGGGACGCCAGATCGGGGGAGGGACCCAGTACTTC
V gene: TRBV11-3; J gene: TRBJ2-3; clone size: .; D gene: .; CDR3 protein: CASKLVAGSDTQYF; CDR3 DNA: TGTGCCAGCAAATTGGTGGCGGGATCAGATACGCAGTATTTT
V gene: TRBV7-3; J gene: TRBJ2-3; clone size: .; D gene: TRBD2; CDR3 protein: CASSLNRASGKGDTQYF; CDR3 DNA: TGTGCCAGCAGCTTAAATCGGGCTAGCGGGAAGGGGGATACGCAGTATTTT
V gene: TRBV11-2; J gene: TRBJ1-3; clone size: .; D gene: TRBD1; CDR3 protein: CASSPWTGGNTIYF; CDR3 DNA: TGTGCCAGCAGCCCATGGACAGGAGGGAACACCATATATTTT
V gene: TRBV19; J gene: TRBJ1-5; clone size: .; D gene: .; CDR3 protein: CASSIGGGKAQPQHF; CDR3 DNA: TGTGCCAGTAGTATAGGAGGGGGTAAGGCGCAGCCCCAGCATTTT
V gene: TRBV29-1; J gene: TRBJ2-1; clone size: .; D gene: TRBD1; CDR3 protein: CSVHWQGQGTMRQFF; CDR3 DNA: TGCAGCGTCCATTGGCAGGGACAGGGTACAATGAGGCAGTTCTTC
V gene: TRBV28; J gene: TRBJ2-5; clone size: .; D gene: .; CDR3 protein: CASRLPAGETQYF; CDR3 DNA: TGTGCCAGCAGACTCCCTGCGGGGGAGACCCAGTACTTC
V gene: TRBV28; J gene: TRBJ2-3; clone size: .; D gene: TRBD1; CDR3 protein: CASSLGDREPDTQYF; CDR3 DNA: TGTGCCAGCAGTTTAGGGGACAGGGAACCCGATACGCAGTATTTT
V gene: TRBV2; J gene: TRBJ2-1; clone size: .; D gene: TRBD1; CDR3 protein: CATGTGDTHEQFF; CDR3 DNA: TGTGCCACCGGGACAGGAGACACACATGAGCAGTTCTTC
V gene: TRBV18; J gene: TRBJ2-7; clone size: .; D gene: .; CDR3 protein: CASSPLQGHEQYF; CDR3 DNA: TGTGCCAGCTCACCGTTGCAGGGTCACGAGCAGTACTTC
V gene: TRBV27; J gene: TRBJ1-2; clone size: .; D gene: TRBD1; CDR3 protein: CASSLFLSGTGMGYTF; CDR3 DNA: TGTGCCAGCAGTTTATTTCTCTCCGGGACAGGGATGGGCTACACCTTC
V gene: TRBV10-3; J gene: TRBJ2-7; clone size: .; D gene: .; CDR3 protein: CATGNTKGSGLFSYEQYF; CDR3 DNA: TGTGCCACCGGTAATACCAAGGGGAGCGGGCTATTTTCCTACGAGCAGTACTTC
V gene: TRBV29-1; J gene: TRBJ2-1; clone size: .; D gene: TRBD2; CDR3 protein: CSFLAGGGNEQFF; CDR3 DNA: TGCAGCTTCCTAGCGGGAGGAGGTAATGAGCAGTTCTTC
V gene: TRBV6-6; J gene: TRBJ1-2; clone size: .; D gene: TRBD1; CDR3 protein: CASSQGQNYGYTF; CDR3 DNA: TGTGCCAGCAGTCAGGGACAGAACTATGGCTACACCTTC
V gene: TRBV10-3; J gene: TRBJ1-5; clone size: .; D gene: .; CDR3 protein: CAIGAAARDQPQHF; CDR3 DNA: TGTGCCATCGGCGCGGCAGCCCGGGATCAGCCCCAGCATTTT
V gene: TRBV18; J gene: TRBJ2-7; clone size: .; D gene: TRBD1; CDR3 protein: CASSPPGQGFAYEQYF; CDR3 DNA: TGTGCCAGCTCACCCCCGGGACAGGGGTTCGCCTACGAGCAGTACTTC
V gene: TRBV5-1; J gene: TRBJ1-1; clone size: .; D gene: .; CDR3 protein: CASSGAIMNTEAFF; CDR3 DNA: TGCGCCAGCAGCGGAGCGATTATGAACACTGAAGCTTTCTTT
V gene: TRBV6-1; J gene: TRBJ1-5; clone size: once; D gene: .; CDR3 protein: CASRLQGSGNQPQHF; CDR3 DNA: TGTGCCAGCAGATTACAGGGAAGTGGAAATCAGCCCCAGCATTTT
V gene: TRBV9; J gene: TRBJ2-7; clone size: .; D gene: TRBD2; CDR3 protein: CASSTSSGTSYEQYF; CDR3 DNA: TGTGCCAGCAGCACCTCTAGCGGGACCTCCTACGAGCAGTACTTC
V gene: TRBV5-1; J gene: TRBJ1-3; clone size: .; D gene: .; CDR3 protein: CASSLAPGSSGNTIYF; CDR3 DNA: TGCGCCAGCAGCTTGGCCCCGGGGAGCTCTGGAAACACCATATATTTT
V gene: TRBV10-1; J gene: TRBJ2-2; clone size: .; D gene: .; CDR3 protein: CASSVRDITAGELFF; CDR3 DNA: TGCGCCAGCAGTGTTCGGGACATCACGGCCGGGGAGCTGTTTTTT
V gene: TRBV12-5; J gene: TRBJ2-5; clone size: few; D gene: .; CDR3 protein: CASGFNLGETQYF; CDR3 DNA: TGTGCTAGTGGTTTCAACCTCGGAGAGACCCAGTACTTC
V gene: TRBV5-1; J gene: TRBJ1-4; clone size: .; D gene: .; CDR3 protein: CASSPDSHNEKLFF; CDR3 DNA: TGCGCCAGCAGCCCGGACAGTCATAATGAAAAACTGTTTTTT
V gene: TRBV19; J gene: TRBJ2-7; clone size: .; D gene: TRBD2; CDR3 protein: CASMTSGSYEQYF; CDR3 DNA: TGTGCCAGTATGACTAGCGGATCCTACGAGCAGTACTTC
V gene: TRBV6-5; J gene: TRBJ2-1; clone size: .; D gene: .; CDR3 protein: CATLYSNEQFF; CDR3 DNA: TGTGCCACGCTTTACTCCAATGAGCAGTTCTTC
V gene: TRBV28; J gene: TRBJ2-7; clone size: .; D gene: TRBD2; CDR3 protein: CASSPSGLAGVGSYEQYF; CDR3 DNA: TGTGCCAGCAGTCCCTCGGGACTAGCGGGAGTGGGCTCCTACGAGCAGTACTTC
V gene: TRBV9; J gene: TRBJ2-3; clone size: .; D gene: .; CDR3 protein: CASSVRGGTITDTQYF; CDR3 DNA: TGTGCCAGCAGCGTAAGGGGCGGTACTATCACAGATACGCAGTATTTT
V gene: TRBV9; J gene: TRBJ1-1; clone size: .; D gene: .; CDR3 protein: CASNRHREDTEAFF; CDR3 DNA: TGTGCCAGCAACCGACACCGGGAGGACACTGAAGCTTTCTTT
V gene: TRBV27; J gene: TRBJ2-7; clone size: .; D gene: .; CDR3 protein: CASRPAGTPSSYEQYF; CDR3 DNA: TGTGCCAGCAGACCCGCCGGGACTCCGAGCTCCTACGAGCAGTACTTC
V gene: TRBV5-1; J gene: TRBJ1-3; clone size: .; D gene: .; CDR3 protein: CASSLAGNSGNTIYF; CDR3 DNA: TGCGCCAGCAGCTTGGCAGGAAACTCTGGAAACACCATATATTTT
V gene: TRBV10-2; J gene: TRBJ2-7; clone size: .; D gene: .; CDR3 protein: CASSGGAGTSNEQYF; CDR3 DNA: TGCGCCAGCAGTGGCGGTGCGGGGACCTCCAACGAGCAGTACTTC
V gene: TRBV6-1; J gene: TRBJ2-4; clone size: .; D gene: .; CDR3 protein: CASSEVSLAKNIQYF; CDR3 DNA: TGTGCCAGCAGTGAAGTGTCTCTAGCCAAAAACATTCAGTACTTC
V gene: TRBV2; J gene: TRBJ2-2; clone size: .; D gene: .; CDR3 protein: CASRSAHANTGELFF; CDR3 DNA: TGTGCCAGCAGGTCCGCGCACGCGAACACCGGGGAGCTGTTTTTT